This T cell receptor (beta chain) was obtained from a study of metastatic and nonmetastatic thyroid tumors. For the study at large: Repertoire data that came from the blood and tumor or nodule tissue of malignant and benign thyroid patients were compared.

Each patient went into thyroid surgery without having received any treatment. Findings and limits, study-wide: Benign nodules reportedly had significantly lower TCR beta diversity than malignant thyroid tumors in blood and tumor.

This clone showed up many times. The antigen remains undetermined. Original data processing: The authors used CDR3 differences across clinicopathological groups to build a distant-metastasis classifier for papillary thyroid cancer. TCRdb re-called the PCR reads through MiXCR. TCRdb, rather than the study authors, made the V and J calls. Of over 35,000 clones detected, approximately 13% appear once; the ten largest clones hold 9.5%. The receptor comes from a female donor with papillary thyroid cancer or a benign thyroid nodule (not recorded which). Some clones in this sample may be carry-over from other donors' samples. The specimen was blood.

CDR3 sequence: CASTFPETRWVEQFF. The CDR3 region has the DNA TGTGCCAGCACATTCCCGGAGACGAGATGGGTTGAGCAGTTCTTC. The chain combines TRBV28 with TRBJ2-1, with unresolved D. The germline V gene encodes CDR1 MDHEN and CDR2 SYDVKM. The CDR3 is 15 amino acids. V lost 7 bases and J lost 9, with 22 bases in between.